These T cell receptor beta chains were read from a single sample in a study of tumor-infiltrating lymphocytes in primary liver carcinoma. TCRdb used MiXCR to reprocess the multiplex PCR reads, holding one entry per CDR3 protein. Of some 180,000 distinct CDR3 sequences in the sample, about 60% were seen once. The sample was peripheral blood. Every receptor here comes from a man in his forties with primary liver carcinoma and hepatitis B virus infection. Each CDR3 is given with its conserved first and last residue. The D gene is left open where the match is weak. Expanded clones get a size class; other rows say once, few or many, or leave the size out.

V: TRBV6-2/TRBV6-3
D: -
size: -
J: TRBJ2-2
CDR3: CASKNTGELFF
DNA: TGTGCCAGCAAGAACACCGGGGAGCTGTTTTTT

V: TRBV6-2/TRBV6-3
D: TRBD2
size: -
J: TRBJ2-2
CDR3: CASSEPSGGTGELFF
DNA: TGTGCCAGCAGTGAACCTAGCGGGGGGACCGGGGAGCTGTTTTTT

V: TRBV5-6
D: TRBD1
size: -
J: TRBJ2-5
CDR3: CASSSEGAEETQYF
DNA: TGTGCCAGCAGCTCAGAGGGGGCGGAAGAGACCCAGTACTTC

V: TRBV28
D: TRBD1
size: -
J: TRBJ1-2
CDR3: CDSRTGINYGYTF
DNA: TGTGACAGTAGGACAGGGATTAACTATGGCTACACCTTC

V: TRBV7-9
D: TRBD1
size: few
J: TRBJ1-5
CDR3: CASSLDRANQPQHF
DNA: TGTGCCAGCAGCTTGGACAGGGCGAATCAGCCCCAGCATTTT

V: TRBV4-2
D: -
size: -
J: TRBJ2-6
CDR3: CASSQVDSSGANVLTF
DNA: TGTGCCAGCAGCCAAGTCGACAGCTCTGGGGCCAACGTCCTGACTTTC

V: TRBV7-8
D: TRBD2
size: -
J: TRBJ2-3
CDR3: CTSSSGLADTDTQYF
DNA: TGTACCAGCAGCTCGGGACTAGCGGATACAGATACGCAGTATTTT

V: TRBV11-2
D: -
size: many
J: TRBJ2-7
CDR3: CASSPPDSTYEQYF
DNA: TGTGCCAGCAGCCCCCCGGACAGTACCTACGAGCAGTACTTC

V: TRBV4-1
D: -
size: -
J: TRBJ2-3
CDR3: CASSQVGQSTDTQYF
DNA: TGCGCCAGCAGCCAAGTGGGTCAGAGCACAGATACGCAGTATTTT

V: TRBV12-3/TRBV12-4
D: TRBD1
size: -
J: TRBJ2-7
CDR3: CASSVTGVMGFDEQYF
DNA: TGTGCCAGCAGTGTAACAGGGGTGATGGGTTTTGACGAGCAGTACTTC

V: TRBV5-1
D: TRBD2
size: -
J: TRBJ2-5
CDR3: CDSVAGGPEETQYF
DNA: TGCGACAGCGTAGCGGGAGGGCCAGAAGAGACCCAGTACTTC

V: TRBV4-2
D: -
size: many
J: TRBJ2-7
CDR3: CASSQEALSYEQYF
DNA: TGTGCCAGCAGCCAAGAGGCGCTTTCCTACGAGCAGTACTTC

V: TRBV7-8
D: -
size: -
J: TRBJ2-6
CDR3: CVSSLEASGANVLIF
DNA: TGTGTCAGCAGCTTAGAGGCCTCTGGGGCCAACGTCCTGATTTTC

V: TRBV11-2
D: TRBD2
size: many
J: TRBJ2-7
CDR3: CASSLGREGGEQYF
DNA: TGTGCCAGCAGCTTAGGGCGGGAGGGCGGCGAGCAGTACTTC

V: TRBV6-5
D: -
size: -
J: TRBJ1-1
CDR3: CASSAGPGGEAFF
DNA: TGTGCCAGCAGTGCCGGCCCAGGAGGTGAAGCTTTCTTT

V: TRBV11-2
D: TRBD2
size: -
J: TRBJ2-5
CDR3: CASSLVGLVGGPKTQYF
DNA: TGTGCCAGCAGCTTAGTAGGTCTAGTGGGAGGGCCGAAGACCCAGTACTTC

V: TRBV11-2
D: -
size: -
J: TRBJ2-1
CDR3: CASSLEGSSYNEYFF
DNA: TGTGCCAGCAGCTTAGAAGGGAGCTCCTACAATGAGTACTTCTTC

V: TRBV13
D: -
size: once
J: TRBJ2-3
CDR3: CASSPFAGMGTDTQYF
DNA: TGTGCCAGCAGCCCTTTTGCGGGAATGGGGACAGATACGCAGTATTTT

V: TRBV6-6
D: -
size: -
J: TRBJ2-3
CDR3: CASSYLGTPTDTQYF
DNA: TGTGCCAGCAGTTACCTCGGGACACCCACAGATACGCAGTATTTT

V: TRBV29-1
D: -
size: -
J: TRBJ1-2
CDR3: CSVGAGIYGYTF
DNA: TGCAGCGTTGGTGCGGGCATCTATGGCTACACCTTC

V: TRBV7-9
D: -
size: -
J: TRBJ2-7
CDR3: CASTVSSYEQYF
DNA: TGTGCCAGCACCGTGAGCTCCTACGAGCAGTACTTC

V: TRBV4-1
D: TRBD2
size: -
J: TRBJ2-3
CDR3: CASSQDSAGEVLTSTDTQYF
DNA: TGTGCCAGCAGCCAAGATTCAGCGGGAGAGGTCCTTACTAGCACAGATACGCAGTATTTT